Below are 20 T cell receptor beta chains sequenced from a single sample in a study of blood T cell repertoires in COVID-19. Assay used: immunoSEQ multiplex PCR; TCRdb lists only in-frame clones, some missing. Here the sample spans 140,000 to 150,000 clones, around 90% being singletons. What was sequenced was peripheral blood. These receptors originate from a woman aged 50 to 65 with acute or convalescent COVID-19.

The rearrangement joins TRBV7-2 to TRBJ1-2; D remains unclear. The CDR3 loop spans 14 amino acids. V was pared by 0 bases and J by 8 bases, with 13 bases between. Germline values: CDR1 SGHTA, CDR2 FQGNSA. CDR3 residues: CASSLAGSPRGYTF. DNA for the CDR3: TGTGCCAGCAGCTTAGCTGGTTCTCCGAGAGGCTACACCTTC.

This chain uses TRBV7-3 with TRBJ2-2, with TRBD2 identical over 9 bases. The CDR3 runs to 19 residues. The germline V gene has CDR1 SGHTA and CDR2 FQGTGA. J lost 1 base, V lost 2 bases, and 11 bases had no gene match. CDR3 in amino acids: CASSLSSGGYDLNTGELFF. CDR3 DNA: TGTGCCAGCAGCTTATCAAGCGGGGGGTACGATCTGAACACCGGGGAGCTGTTTTTT.

The chain couples TRBV7-2 to TRBJ1-1; D is undetermined. With 1 base removed from V and 5 bases from J, the gap between germline ends came to 20 bases. The CDR3 loop spans 17 amino acids. Germline V lookup: CDR1 SGHTA, CDR2 FQGNSA. The CDR3 nucleotides read TGTGCCAGCAGCTTAGTATATCGATCGGGGTCGGGGACTGAAGCTTTCTTT. This sequence encodes CASSLVYRSGSGTEAFF.

The chain recombines TRBV4-1 with TRBJ1-4; 9 nucleotides align to TRBD1. CDR3 size: 14 residues. Trimming removed 3 bases from V and 4 bases from J; junction bases left unmatched: 0. Germline V gene data show CDR1 as MGHRA and CDR2 as YSYEKL. Written as DNA, the CDR3 is TGCGCCAGCAGCCAGGGACAGGGTAATGAAAAACTGTTTTTT. Translated: CASSQGQGNEKLFF.

The CDR3 reads CASSLAPTSASSSYNEQFF. CDR3 sequence (DNA): TGCGCCAGCAGCCTAGCCCCGACTAGCGCGTCTAGCTCCTACAATGAGCAGTTCTTC. The rearrangement links TRBV5-1 to TRBJ2-1, with 8 bases lining up with TRBD2. This CDR3 is 19 amino acids long. V lost 4 bases to trimming and J lost 0 bases; unmatched junction nucleotides: 15. Germline V CDR1 and CDR2: SGHRS, YFSETQ.

This clone was picked up one time. The V call is TRBV29-1, the J call TRBJ2-7, with unresolved D. V was clipped by 8 bases and J by 5 bases, with 19 bases between them. The V gene's germline CDR1 is SQVTM and CDR2 ANQGSEA. The CDR3 loop spans 13 amino acids. The CDR3 nucleotides are TGCAGCACCGCGACTCTCGAGCACGACGAGCAGTACTTC. The encoded protein is CSTATLEHDEQYF.

V usage is TRBV18 and J usage is TRBJ1-5, with D possibly TRBD1 on 6 matching bases. Trimming cost V 1 base and J 3 bases, with 7 bases left between them. Germline assignment: CDR1 KGHSH and CDR2 LQKENI. CDR3 size: 14 residues. Written as DNA, the CDR3 is TGTGCCAGCTCACCACGACAGGTCAATCAGCCCCAGCATTTT. Translating gives CASSPRQVNQPQHF.

V and J are TRBV10-3 and TRBJ2-7, with D perhaps TRBD2 (6 bases). This CDR3 region has 13 residues. CDR1 and CDR2 from the germline V gene are ENHRY and SYGVKD. V was shortened by 8 bases and J by 0 bases, with 11 bases between the two germline ends. DNA of the CDR3: TGTGCCATCGGGAGGCTGGACTCCTACGAGCAGTACTTC. Encoded protein: CAIGRLDSYEQYF.

This clone was found a few times. The rearrangement uses TRBV18 and TRBJ2-7, with 9 bases lining up with TRBD2. Germline CDR1 and CDR2: KGHSH and LQKENI. This CDR3 contains 14 residues. V lost 4 bases to trimming and J lost 4 bases; unmatched junction nucleotides: 5. The CDR3 DNA reads as TGTGCCAGCTCACGAGCGGGAGGTTCTTACGAGCAGTACTTC. Protein product: CASSRAGGSYEQYF. The whole variable domain, filled in from reference TRBV18 and TRBJ2-7, reads NAGVMQNPRHLVRRRGQEARLRCSPMKGHSHVYWYRQLPEEGLKFMVYLQKENIIDESGMPKERFSAEFPKEGPSILRIQQVVRGDSAAYFCASSRAGGSYEQYFGPGTRLTVT.

J is TRBJ2-1 and V is TRBV3-1 (or the pseudogene TRBV3-2); D remains ambiguous. The CDR3 runs 13 residues. V shed 0 bases and J shed 4 bases, with 4 bases lying between them. Per the germline V gene, CDR1 is LGHDT and CDR2 is YNNKEL (reference sequence). This CDR3 reads CASSQDRYNEQFF. The CDR3 bases are TGTGCCAGCAGCCAAGATCGGTACAATGAGCAGTTCTTC.

The J gene is TRBJ1-6, the V gene TRBV28; TRBD1 matches at 7 bases. Germline V gene sequence: CDR1 MDHEN, CDR2 SYDVKM. This CDR3 has 20 amino acids. With V trimmed by 6 bases and J by 2 bases, 19 bases remained unmatched. CDR3 DNA sequence: TGTGCCAGCAGACCTTACCGGGACAGCAAGAAGAGGACCTATAATTCACCCCTCCACTTT. Its translation is CASRPYRDSKKRTYNSPLHF. Full variable domain (remainder filled in from reference TRBV28 and TRBJ1-6): DVKVTQSSRYLVKRTGEKVFLECVQDMDHENMFWYRQDPGLGLRLIYFSYDVKMKEKGDIPEGYSVSREKKERFSLILESASTNQTSMYLCASRPYRDSKKRTYNSPLHFGNGTRLTVT.

The V and J genes are TRBV2 and TRBJ2-5, with 8 nucleotides matching TRBD1. CDR1 is SNHLY, CDR2 FYNNEI, per germline. CDR3 length: 13 residues. V was clipped by 8 bases and J by 3 bases; unmatched bases: 5. The CDR3 sequence: CASGGQEKETQYF. CDR3 bases: TGTGCCAGCGGGGGACAGGAGAAAGAGACCCAGTACTTC.

The V call is TRBV19, the J call TRBJ1-3, with D unclear. This CDR3 spans 14 amino acids. V dropped 5 bases and J dropped 1 base, with 9 bases sitting between them. The germline CDR1 and CDR2 sequences are LNHDA and SQIVND (reference sequence). CDR3 sequence (DNA): TGTGCCAGTAGTGCACGCGCTTCTGGAAACACCATATATTTT. Its translation: CASSARASGNTIYF. Variable domain in full (rest from reference TRBV19 and TRBJ1-3): DGGITQSPKYLFRKEGQNVTLSCEQNLNHDAMYWYRQDPGQGLRLIYYSQIVNDFQKGDIAEGYSVSREKKESFPLTVTSAQKNPTAFYLCASSARASGNTIYFGEGSWLTVV.

V is TRBV7-9 and J is TRBJ1-6; D is ambiguous. The CDR3 contains 15 residues. Germline V gives CDR1 SEHNR, CDR2 FQNEAQ (reference sequence). Trimming left V 5 bases short and J 0 bases short, with 8 bases between. CDR3 loop: CASSLAGSYNSPLHF. As DNA, the CDR3 is TGTGCCAGCAGCCTCGCGGGCTCCTATAATTCACCCCTCCACTTT.

The chain combines TRBV14 with TRBJ2-5; 8 nucleotides line up with TRBD2. The germline CDR1 and CDR2 sequences are SGHDN and FVKESK. CDR3 length: 15 amino acids. V trimming: 4 bases; J trimming: 5 bases; junction bases outside the gene matches: 9. The CDR3 here is CASSLGTSSYETQYF. CDR3 sequence (DNA): TGTGCCAGCAGCCTTGGGACTAGTTCATATGAGACCCAGTACTTC. Supplemented by reference TRBV14 and TRBJ2-5, the full variable domain reads EAGVTQFPSHSVIEKGQTVTLRCDPISGHDNLYWYRRVMGKEIKFLLHFVKESKQDESGMPNNRFLAERTGGTYSTLKVQPAELEDSGVYFCASSLGTSSYETQYFGPGTRLLVL.

V is TRBV30 and J is TRBJ2-7, with 7 bases aligning to TRBD1. The V gene's germline CDR1 is GTSNPN and CDR2 SVGIG (reference sequence). CDR3 length: 13 residues. V shed 0 bases and J 2 bases; nucleotides not matched to a gene: 1. CDR3 region: CAWSVGTAYEQYF. The CDR3 nucleotides read TGTGCCTGGAGTGTCGGGACAGCCTACGAGCAGTACTTC.

J is TRBJ2-5 and V is TRBV5-4, with 11 bases aligning to TRBD2. With 1 base clipped from V and 1 base from J, the junction kept 6 bases outside the gene matches. Germline values: CDR1 SGHNT, CDR2 YYREEE (reference sequence). The CDR3 consists of 17 residues. CDR3 region: CASSLRVTSGTQETQYF. The CDR3, as DNA: TGTGCCAGCAGCTTGCGAGTGACTAGCGGGACCCAAGAGACCCAGTACTTC.

The chain links TRBV6-5 to TRBJ1-1; no reliable D call. The V end lost 2 bases, the J end lost 5 bases, and 15 bases lay between the germline ends. The CDR3 length is 15 residues. The germline gives CDR1 MNHEY, CDR2 SVGAGI. CDR3 loop: CASSYRAPGKTEAFF. The CDR3 nucleotides read TGTGCCAGCAGTTACCGGGCCCCGGGGAAGACTGAAGCTTTCTTT.

Turning to this clone: Distinct nucleotide sequences in the sample also encode this CDR3. V gene TRBV14 combines with J gene TRBJ1-1, with 7 bases that match TRBD1. V lost 6 bases to trimming and J lost 1 base; unmatched junction nucleotides: 2. Germline V CDR1 and CDR2: SGHDN, FVKESK. The length of the CDR3 is 13 residues. CDR3 loop: CASSRDRNTEAFF. For the CDR3, the DNA is TGTGCCAGCAGTCGGGACAGGAACACTGAAGCTTTCTTT.

The chain links TRBV11-2 to TRBJ1-1; TRBD1 matches 8 bases. V was pared by 2 bases and J by 3 bases, with 5 bases of the junction left unmatched. The V gene's germline CDR1 is SGHAT and CDR2 FQNNGV. This CDR3 spans 15 amino acids. CDR3 sequence reads: CASSLSATGDTEAFF. CDR3 nucleotides: TGTGCCAGCAGCTTAAGCGCGACAGGGGACACTGAAGCTTTCTTT.